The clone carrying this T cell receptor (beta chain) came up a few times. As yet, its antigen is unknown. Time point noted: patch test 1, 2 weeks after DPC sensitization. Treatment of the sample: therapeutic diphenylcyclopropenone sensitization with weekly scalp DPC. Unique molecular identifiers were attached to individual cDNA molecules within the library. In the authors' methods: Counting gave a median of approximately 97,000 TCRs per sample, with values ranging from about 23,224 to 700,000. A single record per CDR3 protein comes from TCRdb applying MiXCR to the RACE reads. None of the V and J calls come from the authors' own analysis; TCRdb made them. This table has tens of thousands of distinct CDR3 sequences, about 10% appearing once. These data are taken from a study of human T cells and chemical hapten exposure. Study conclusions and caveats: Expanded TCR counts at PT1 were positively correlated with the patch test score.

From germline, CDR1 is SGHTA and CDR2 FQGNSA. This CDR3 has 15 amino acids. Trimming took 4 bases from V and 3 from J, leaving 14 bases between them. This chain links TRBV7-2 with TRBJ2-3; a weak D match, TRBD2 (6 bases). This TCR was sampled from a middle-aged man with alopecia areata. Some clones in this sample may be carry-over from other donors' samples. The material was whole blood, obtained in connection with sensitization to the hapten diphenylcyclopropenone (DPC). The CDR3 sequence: CASSSVAVRTDTQYF. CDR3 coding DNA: TGTGCCAGCAGCTCCGTAGCGGTACGAACAGATACGCAGTATTTT.